This is a list of T cell receptor beta chains from one sample in a study of OX40 agonist ivuxolimab in advanced cancers. The assay was immunoSEQ multiplex PCR, and TCRdb's table has in-frame clones only and misses some. Among approximately 86,000 clones listed, more than 85% were seen once. Sample: CD4+ or CD8+ T cells sorted from blood, taken in a trial of the OX40 agonist ivuxolimab. Every receptor here comes from an adult with an advanced solid tumor such as melanoma, head and neck, liver or kidney cancer. The CDR3 runs from the conserved cysteine through the conserved F or W. D genes are given only for firm matches. Clone size, where shown, is once, few, many, or a class for clones that have expanded.

j_gene: TRBJ2-5
d_gene: NA
v_gene: TRBV28
abundance: NA
CDR3aa: CASRRGRETQYF
CDR3nt: TGTGCCAGCAGGCGGGGGCGAGAGACCCAGTACTTC

j_gene: TRBJ1-2
d_gene: NA
v_gene: TRBV5-1
abundance: NA
CDR3aa: CASSLAMGIGGYTF
CDR3nt: TGCGCCAGCAGCTTGGCCATGGGGATTGGTGGCTACACCTTC

j_gene: TRBJ1-2
d_gene: NA
v_gene: TRBV28
abundance: NA
CDR3aa: CASSSNYGYTF
CDR3nt: TGTGCCAGCAGTTCTAACTATGGCTACACCTTC

j_gene: TRBJ1-3
d_gene: NA
v_gene: TRBV28
abundance: once
CDR3aa: CASRDGQLNTIYF
CDR3nt: TGTGCCAGCAGGGATGGACAGCTAAACACCATATATTTT

j_gene: TRBJ2-7
d_gene: NA
v_gene: TRBV21-1
abundance: NA
CDR3aa: CATRGTSGIYEQYF
CDR3nt: TGTGCCACCAGGGGTACGAGCGGGATTTACGAGCAGTACTTC

j_gene: TRBJ1-3
d_gene: NA
v_gene: TRBV6-6
abundance: NA
CDR3aa: CASSYYLGATGNTIYF
CDR3nt: TGTGCCAGCAGTTACTACCTGGGGGCTACTGGAAACACCATATATTTT

j_gene: TRBJ2-7
d_gene: NA
v_gene: TRBV9
abundance: NA
CDR3aa: CASSPREHVYEQYF
CDR3nt: TGTGCCAGCAGCCCCCGGGAACATGTTTACGAGCAGTACTTC

j_gene: TRBJ2-7
d_gene: TRBD2
v_gene: TRBV28
abundance: NA
CDR3aa: CASNQASGSWYEQYF
CDR3nt: TGTGCCAGCAACCAGGCTAGCGGGAGCTGGTACGAGCAGTACTTC

j_gene: TRBJ2-7
d_gene: NA
v_gene: TRBV18
abundance: NA
CDR3aa: CASSSRTPTNEQYF
CDR3nt: TGTGCCAGCTCATCCCGGACCCCTACTAACGAGCAGTACTTC

j_gene: TRBJ1-2
d_gene: NA
v_gene: TRBV9
abundance: NA
CDR3aa: CASSVEGVGPIREGYTF
CDR3nt: TGTGCCAGCAGCGTAGAGGGGGTGGGTCCCATTCGGGAAGGCTACACCTTC

j_gene: TRBJ2-2
d_gene: NA
v_gene: TRBV5-1
abundance: NA
CDR3aa: CASTGPSAIGELFF
CDR3nt: TGCGCCAGCACGGGCCCTTCCGCTATCGGGGAGCTGTTTTTT

j_gene: TRBJ2-3
d_gene: NA
v_gene: TRBV19
abundance: once
CDR3aa: CASHGGGDTQYF
CDR3nt: TGTGCCAGCCACGGAGGCGGGGATACGCAGTATTTT

j_gene: TRBJ1-5
d_gene: TRBD1
v_gene: TRBV19
abundance: NA
CDR3aa: CASVGTGVSNQPQHF
CDR3nt: TGTGCCAGCGTAGGGACAGGCGTTAGCAATCAGCCCCAGCATTTT

j_gene: TRBJ2-3
d_gene: TRBD1
v_gene: TRBV10-1
abundance: NA
CDR3aa: CASSSGQGGSDTQYF
CDR3nt: TGCGCCAGCAGTTCTGGACAGGGAGGATCAGATACGCAGTATTTT

j_gene: TRBJ2-7
d_gene: TRBD2
v_gene: TRBV28
abundance: NA
CDR3aa: CASSLAGGSYEQYF
CDR3nt: TGTGCCAGCAGTTTAGCGGGAGGGTCCTACGAGCAGTACTTC

j_gene: TRBJ1-4
d_gene: NA
v_gene: TRBV28
abundance: NA
CDR3aa: CASSSTLEGVEKLFF
CDR3nt: TGTGCCAGCAGCTCCACTTTGGAGGGTGTTGAAAAACTGTTTTTT